These 10 T cell receptor beta chains came from one sample sequenced in a study of blood T cell repertoires in COVID-19 (TCRdb year 2020). Receptors were amplified or captured by the immunoSEQ multiplex PCR assay. What TCRdb holds here is the immuneACCESS table cut down to in-frame rearrangements. Part of the clones is not present; checked against another copy, under half of the missing clones reflect an unresolved V gene, and the others are unexplained. The table for this sample lists 87,000 or so clones; approximately 83% of them were counted only once. Of the sample, less than 2.5% falls within the top ten clones. Material: peripheral blood. These receptors were taken from a woman in her seventies with acute or convalescent COVID-19.

The chain recombines TRBV27 with TRBJ2-7; 7 nucleotides line up with TRBD1. V shed 6 bases and J 5 bases; nucleotides not matched to a gene: 10. Germline V gene data show CDR1 as MNHEY and CDR2 as SMNVEV (reference sequence). The CDR3 spans 14 residues. The CDR3 DNA reads TGTGCCAGCAGAGGGGACAGACTTTCCGACGAGCAGTACTTC. This gives the protein CASRGDRLSDEQYF.

The chain links TRBV7-9 to TRBJ1-5; possibly TRBD1 for D (5 bases). Germline V gives CDR1 SEHNR, CDR2 FQNEAQ (reference sequence). Trimming left V 1 base short and J 6 bases short, with 10 bases between. The CDR3 loop spans 14 amino acids. The CDR3 DNA reads as TGTGCCAGCAGCTTAGACGGGGGGGTTCAGCCCCAGCATTTT. It specifies CASSLDGGVQPQHF.

The V call is TRBV29-1, the J call TRBJ2-1, with 11 bases matching TRBD2. This CDR3 contains 13 residues. Looked up from germline, CDR1 is SQVTM and CDR2 is ANQGSEA. V gave up 4 bases and J gave up 9 bases; unmatched junction bases: 5. DNA of the CDR3: TGCAGCGTTGGGGCTAGCGGGGGGACTGAGCAGTTCTTC. Its translation is CSVGASGGTEQFF.

V and J are TRBV7-2 and TRBJ2-5; 8 bases are a match to TRBD2. The CDR3 has 15 residues. The ends lost 5 bases at V and 4 bases at J; junction bases unmatched: 9. Germline assignment: CDR1 SGHTA and CDR2 FQGNSA. Written as DNA, the CDR3 is TGTGCCAGCAGCCCCCTAGTAGCGGGGCGAGAGACCCAGTACTTC. This encodes CASSPLVAGRETQYF.

CDR3 in amino acids: CASSSDSISEKLFF. The CDR3 DNA is TGTGCCAGCAGCTCGGACTCCATAAGCGAAAAACTGTTTTTT. The chain combines TRBV5-4 with TRBJ1-4; D is undetermined. This CDR3 comprises 14 residues. V was cut by 3 bases and J by 8 bases, with 14 bases left in between. Germline V gene sequence: CDR1 SGHNT, CDR2 YYREEE (reference sequence). The full variable domain, its missing parts supplied by reference TRBV5-4 and TRBJ1-4, is ETGVTQSPTHLIKTRGQQVTLRCSSQSGHNTVSWYQQALGQGPQFIFQYYREEENGRGNFPPRFSGLQFPNYSSELNVNALELDDSALYLCASSSDSISEKLFFGSGTQLSVL.

By its share, this clone is medium-sized. The chain has TRBV27 and TRBJ2-7; 9 bases fit TRBD1. J lost 5 bases, V lost 3 bases, and 8 bases had no gene match. This CDR3 region has 15 residues. Germline values: CDR1 MNHEY, CDR2 SMNVEV (reference sequence). The CDR3: CASSLRGQGVHEQYF. The CDR3 coding sequence is TGTGCCAGCAGTTTGAGGGGACAGGGTGTCCACGAGCAGTACTTC.

The CDR3: CASSFRLEGNTIYF. The DNA for the CDR3 is TGTGCCAGCAGTTTTCGGCTAGAAGGAAACACCATATATTTT. V usage is TRBV6-5 and J usage is TRBJ1-3, with D unresolved. This CDR3 is 14 amino acids long. Per the germline V gene, CDR1 is MNHEY and CDR2 is SVGAGI. The V and J ends lost 4 bases and 4 bases respectively, with 11 bases between them.

The chain couples TRBV5-6 to TRBJ2-7; 7 bases fit TRBD1. From germline, CDR1 is SGHDT and CDR2 YYEEEE. CDR3 length: 16 residues. V lost 1 base, J lost 0 bases, and 7 bases stayed unmatched. CDR3 residues: CASSLFNRDSSYEQYF. The DNA for the CDR3 is TGTGCCAGCAGCTTGTTTAATAGGGACAGCTCCTACGAGCAGTACTTC. Filled out from reference TRBV5-6 and TRBJ2-7, the complete variable domain reads DAGVTQSPTHLIKTRGQQVTLRCSPKSGHDTVSWYQQALGQGPQFIFQYYEEEERQRGNFPDRFSGHQFPNYSSELNVNALLLGDSALYLCASSLFNRDSSYEQYFGPGTRLTVT.

The chain has TRBV12-5 and TRBJ2-7; D may be TRBD2 (6 bases). The germline CDR1 and CDR2 sequences are LGHNT and FRNRAP. Trimming pared 0 bases from V and 0 bases from J, leaving 24 bases between. The length of the CDR3 is 20 residues. The CDR3 region is CASGLVPSDYEGTLSYEQYF. In DNA form, the CDR3 reads TGTGCTAGTGGTTTGGTACCCAGTGACTACGAGGGGACTCTCTCCTACGAGCAGTACTTC.

The chain carries TRBV5-1 and TRBJ2-1, with 10 positions matching TRBD2. The germline CDR1 and CDR2 sequences are SGHRS and YFSETQ. This CDR3 contains 14 residues. With V trimmed by 4 bases and J by 9 bases, 7 bases remained unmatched. CDR3: CASSLMWTSGEQFF. CDR3 nucleotide sequence: TGCGCCAGCAGCCTCATGTGGACTAGCGGTGAGCAGTTCTTC.